This passage covers 14 T cell receptor beta chains from one sample sequenced in a study of T cells expressing NK-cell markers. TCRdb reprocessed the 5' RACE reads, keeping one entry per CDR3 protein, no DNA. Recorded here are 500,000 to 600,000 distinct CDR3 sequences; the top ten clones represent around 4%. Material for sequencing was blood T cells: a sorted CD56 or NKG2C T cell subset, CD4+ or CD8+ T cells, or bulk PBMC T cells (not recorded which). These receptors came from a man aged 18 to 29 in good health.

The chain couples TRBV19 to TRBJ2-2; TCRdb gives TRBD2 as the D gene, but with no DNA this cannot be confirmed. CDR1 is LNHDA, CDR2 SQIVND, per germline (reference sequence). The CDR3 sequence is 17 residues long. This CDR3 reads CASSRVSGRTDTGELFF.

The chain is built from TRBV14 and TRBJ1-2. This CDR3 contains 14 residues. Looked up from germline, CDR1 is SGHDN and CDR2 is FVKESK. The CDR3 reads CASSPIGPDYGYTF.

The rearrangement links TRBV6-1 to TRBJ2-5; TCRdb outputs TRBD2, but without DNA this stays unchecked. The CDR3 contains 15 residues. The germline V gene has CDR1 MNHNS and CDR2 SASEGT. CDR3 sequence: CASRGGRQGMETQYF.

The chain joins TRBV7-9 to TRBJ1-2; TCRdb outputs TRBD1, but without DNA this stays unchecked. The CDR3 totals 16 residues. CDR1 and CDR2 (germline): SEHNR, FQNEAQ (reference sequence). CDR3 sequence reads: CASSSLGTRVDVGYTF.

The V call is TRBV5-5, the J call TRBJ1-2; TCRdb selects TRBD1, and the lack of DNA leaves this call unchecked. The CDR3 is 17 residues long. Germline lookup yields CDR1 SGHKS and CDR2 YYEKEE (reference sequence). CDR3 in amino acids: CASSSQVADRVNYGYTF. The full variable domain, its missing parts supplied by reference TRBV5-5 and TRBJ1-2, is DAGVTQSPTHLIKTRGQQVTLRCSPISGHKSVSWYQQVLGQGPQFIFQYYEKEERGRGNFPDRFSARQFPNYSSELNVNALLLGDSALYLCASSSQVADRVNYGYTFGSGTRLTVV.

The chain employs TRBV6-2 or TRBV6-3 and TRBJ2-1; the D call of TRBD2 rests on TCRdb alone, since no DNA is present to check it. Germline V gene data show CDR1 as MNHEY and CDR2 as SVGEGT. This CDR3 has 12 residues. The CDR3 here is CASSLGLAVQFF.

The gene calls are TRBV5-1 and TRBJ2-7; absent DNA, TCRdb's TRBD1 call cannot be checked. Germline V gene data show CDR1 as SGHRS and CDR2 as YFSETQ. There are 13 residues in the CDR3. This CDR3 reads CASRPGTAGEQYF.

The chain links TRBV11-2 to TRBJ2-1. The germline V gene has CDR1 SGHAT and CDR2 FQNNGV. CDR3 length: 15 residues. The CDR3 spells CASSFTPPLADEQFF.

This chain links TRBV27 with TRBJ2-5; the TRBD2 assignment by TCRdb is unverifiable without DNA. Germline V gives CDR1 MNHEY, CDR2 SMNVEV (reference sequence). The CDR3 spans 15 residues. The chain's CDR3 is CASSLSGGPQETQYF.

This rearrangement joins TRBV5-1 to TRBJ2-3; TCRdb's assignment of TRBD2 cannot be checked, as there is no DNA. The CDR3 covers 15 residues. The germline V gene encodes CDR1 SGHRS and CDR2 YFSETQ. The CDR3: CASSPLSGAADTQYF. The whole variable domain, remainder taken from reference TRBV5-1 and TRBJ2-3, is KAGVTQTPRYLIKTRGQQVTLSCSPISGHRSVSWYQQTPGQGLQFLFEYFSETQRNKGNFPGRFSGRQFSNSRSEMNVSTLELGDSALYLCASSPLSGAADTQYFGPGTRLTVL.

V is TRBV12-3 or TRBV12-4 and J is TRBJ2-5; TCRdb's D call of TRBD2 is untestable without DNA. The CDR3 contains 20 residues. The CDR3: CASSLETSGRARGGGETQYF.

This chain connects TRBV20-1 to TRBJ2-5; the TRBD1 assignment by TCRdb is unverifiable without DNA. From germline, CDR1 is DFQATT and CDR2 SNEGSKA (reference sequence). This CDR3 region has 13 residues. The CDR3 here is CSARSTGKETQYF.

This chain links TRBV6-1 with TRBJ2-5; TCRdb's D gene call, TRBD1, goes unchecked for lack of DNA. CDR1 and CDR2 (germline): MNHNS, SASEGT. The CDR3 has 13 amino acids. The CDR3 loop is CASTPPGRETQYF.

The CDR3 reads CASSLRDFSDTQYF. V usage is TRBV7-2 and J usage is TRBJ2-3; absent DNA, TCRdb's TRBD2 call cannot be checked. The CDR3 length is 14 residues. CDR1 is SGHTA and CDR2 is FQGNSA in the germline V gene.